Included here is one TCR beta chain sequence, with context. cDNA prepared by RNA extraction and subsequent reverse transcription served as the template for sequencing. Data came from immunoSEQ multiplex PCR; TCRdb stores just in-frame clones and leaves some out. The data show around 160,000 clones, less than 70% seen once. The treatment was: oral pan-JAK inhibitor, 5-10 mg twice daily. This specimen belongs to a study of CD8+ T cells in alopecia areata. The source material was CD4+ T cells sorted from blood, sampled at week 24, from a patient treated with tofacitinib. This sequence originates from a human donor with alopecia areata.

CDR3 residues: CSARGWNTEAFF. CDR3 nucleotide sequence: TGCAGCGCACGAGGGTGGAACACTGAAGCTTTCTTT. The chain carries TRBV29-1 and TRBJ1-1; D gene ambiguous. Germline lookup yields CDR1 SQVTM and CDR2 ANQGSEA. The CDR3 totals 12 residues. With 7 bases removed from V and 1 base from J, the gap between germline ends came to 10 bases.